Listed below are T cell receptor beta chains from one sample, sequenced in a study of regulatory T cells in long-lasting Graves disease. One entry per CDR3 protein, called by TCRdb with MiXCR from the multiplex PCR reads. In the table there are roughly 360,000 distinct CDR3 sequences, 12% of which are singletons. These data were also reused for a study on T cells in Graves' hyperthyroidism and ophthalmopathy.

Material: peripheral blood mononuclear cells (PBMCs), obtained at new diagnosis, from a patient treated with antithyroid drugs. These receptors were collected from a woman aged 18-30 years with Graves disease. The CDR3 runs from the conserved cysteine through the conserved F or W. The D gene is left open where the match is weak. Where a row states a size, it is once, few, many or the class of an expanded clone; other rows omit it.

TRBV4-3	TRBJ1-2	TRBD1	NA	CASSYRERGQGSLTF	TGCGCCAGCAGCTATAGGGAGCGGGGACAGGGTTCCTTAACCTTC
TRBV11-3	TRBJ2-3	NA	many	CASSSRWTESSTDTQYF	TGTGCCAGCAGCTCCAGATGGACTGAGTCTAGCACAGATACGCAGTATTTT
TRBV20-1	TRBJ2-5	TRBD2	NA	CSSQREVVRAQYF	TGCAGTTCCCAGCGGGAGGTCGTCCGGGCCCAGTACTTC
TRBV9	TRBJ2-2	NA	many	CASSVGGGAGELFF	TGTGCCAGCAGCGTAGGAGGTGGTGCCGGGGAGCTGTTTTTT
TRBV19	TRBJ2-1	NA	NA	CASSTGLGNEQFF	TGTGCCAGTAGTACAGGACTTGGCAATGAGCAGTTCTTC
TRBV3-1	TRBJ2-2	TRBD1	many	CASSQGTGLTGELFF	TGTGCCAGCAGCCAGGGGACAGGGCTGACCGGGGAGCTGTTTTTT
TRBV6-1	TRBJ2-3	TRBD2	NA	CAVGLADTDTQYF	TGTGCCGTCGGACTAGCGGACACAGATACGCAGTATTTT
TRBV6-1	TRBJ1-1	NA	many	CASSSDWRHNTEAFF	TGTGCCAGCAGCTCGGACTGGCGTCATAACACTGAAGCTTTCTTT
TRBV20-1	TRBJ1-6	TRBD1	many	CSAGTGEVDSPLHF	TGCAGTGCTGGCACAGGGGAGGTTGATTCACCCCTCCACTTT
TRBV2	TRBJ1-1	TRBD1	many	CASSRTGAAMNTEAFF	TGTGCCAGCAGTCGGACAGGGGCGGCCATGAACACTGAAGCTTTCTTT
TRBV18	TRBJ1-5	NA	few	CASSPGWDQPQHF	TGTGCCAGCTCACCAGGGTGGGATCAGCCCCAGCATTTT
TRBV4-1	TRBJ2-7	TRBD1	NA	CASSHPGQGTYEQYF	TGCGCCAGCAGCCACCCGGGACAGGGGACTTACGAGCAGTACTTC
TRBV7-6	TRBJ2-7	NA	NA	CASSISPGTGDLYEQYF	TGTGCCAGCAGCATCTCGCCGGGGACGGGTGACCTCTACGAGCAGTACTTC
TRBV12-3/TRBV12-4	TRBJ2-5	NA	many	CASWRAGLGETQYF	TGTGCTTCATGGCGGGCAGGGCTGGGGGAGACCCAGTACTTC
TRBV20-1	TRBJ2-7	NA	NA	CSPEGNWAYEQYF	TGCAGTCCAGAGGGGAACTGGGCCTACGAGCAGTACTTC
TRBV20-1	TRBJ2-5	NA	many	CSARDMREETQYF	TGCAGTGCTAGAGATATGAGGGAGGAGACCCAGTACTTC
TRBV5-1	TRBJ1-1	NA	few	CASSLVGEGEAFF	TGCGCCAGCAGCTTAGTTGGGGAGGGTGAAGCTTTCTTT
TRBV7-3	TRBJ2-3	TRBD2	NA	CASSLNGRNADTQYF	TGTGCCAGCAGCTTAAACGGGAGGAATGCAGATACGCAGTATTTT
TRBV7-6	TRBJ2-1	NA	NA	CASSPGSSLAEQFF	TGTGCCAGCAGCCCCGGTTCAAGTTTAGCTGAGCAGTTCTTC
TRBV5-4	TRBJ2-6	TRBD1	few	CASSFGQGISGANVLTF	TGTGCCAGCAGCTTTGGACAGGGAATCTCTGGGGCCAACGTCCTGACTTTC
TRBV5-1	TRBJ2-7	NA	many	CASSIRATYEQYF	TGCGCCAGCAGCATCCGGGCCACCTACGAGCAGTACTTC
TRBV7-2	TRBJ2-7	TRBD2	few	CASSPLAGVNLDEQYF	TGTGCCAGCAGCCCACTAGCGGGAGTTAACTTGGACGAGCAGTACTTC
TRBV29-1	TRBJ1-1	TRBD1	few	CSATGGVDNTEAFF	TGCAGCGCCACAGGGGGGGTAGATAACACTGAAGCTTTCTTT
TRBV2	TRBJ2-5	NA	NA	CASSESGLETQYF	TGTGCCAGCAGTGAATCGGGGTTAGAGACCCAGTACTTC
TRBV30	TRBJ2-7	NA	many	CAWTSYEQYF	TGTGCCTGGACCTCCTACGAGCAGTACTTC
TRBV5-5	TRBJ2-3	NA	few	CASRQRDRTNYTAHTDTQYF	TGTGCCAGCAGGCAAAGGGACCGGACTAATTACACCGCCCACACAGATACGCAGTATTTT
TRBV6-2/TRBV6-3	TRBJ2-3	TRBD2	NA	CASSYSGLAGPISTDTQYF	TGTGCCAGCAGTTACTCGGGGCTAGCGGGGCCTATTAGCACAGATACGCAGTATTTT
TRBV12-3/TRBV12-4	TRBJ2-3	NA	many	CASSLRGPSTDTQYF	TGTGCCAGCAGTTTACGGGGGCCGAGCACAGATACGCAGTATTTT
TRBV28	TRBJ1-1	TRBD1	many	CASSSTDRGPTEAFF	TGTGCCAGCAGTTCTACGGACAGGGGGCCAACTGAAGCTTTCTTT
TRBV6-1	TRBJ2-1	TRBD2	NA	CASRIKLAGDYNEQFF	TGTGCCAGCAGAATCAAACTAGCGGGGGACTACAATGAGCAGTTCTTC
TRBV7-9	TRBJ2-5	NA	many	CASSLGSRVQGTQYF	TGTGCCAGCAGCTTAGGATCTCGAGTTCAAGGGACCCAGTACTTC
TRBV7-6	TRBJ2-1	NA	NA	CASSLALATYNEQFF	TGTGCCAGCAGCTTAGCCCTAGCTACCTACAATGAGCAGTTCTTC
TRBV5-1	TRBJ2-1	NA	many	CASSLEQFNNEQFF	TGCGCCAGCAGCTTGGAACAGTTTAACAATGAGCAGTTCTTC
TRBV7-9	TRBJ2-1	NA	many	CASSLPLSANEQFF	TGTGCCAGCAGCTTACCCCTATCAGCAAATGAGCAGTTCTTC
TRBV20-1	TRBJ2-7	NA	many	CSAEDRSPSYEQYF	TGCAGTGCCGAAGACAGATCACCTTCCTACGAGCAGTACTTC
TRBV19	TRBJ1-2	NA	NA	CASTSPAVNYGYTF	TGTGCCAGTACCTCCCCCGCTGTTAACTATGGCTACACCTTC
TRBV2	TRBJ2-1	TRBD1	many	CASSVGTVLRNEQFF	TGTGCCAGCAGTGTGGGGACAGTATTACGCAATGAGCAGTTCTTC
TRBV7-2	TRBJ1-1	TRBD1	NA	CASGPRTGRDTEAFF	TGTGCCAGCGGCCCCAGGACAGGTAGGGACACTGAAGCTTTCTTT
TRBV6-1	TRBJ1-2	NA	many	CASRSLGIIGAKSNYGYTF	TGTGCCAGCAGGAGCCTCGGGATCATAGGGGCAAAAAGCAACTATGGCTACACCTTC
TRBV5-1	TRBJ2-2	NA	NA	CASILHGTGELFF	TGCGCCAGCATCCTACATGGTACCGGGGAGCTGTTTTTT
TRBV10-2	TRBJ1-6	NA	many	CASTLDRNYSPLHF	TGCGCCAGCACCTTGGACAGAAACTATTCACCCCTCCACTTT
TRBV11-1	TRBJ2-3	NA	many	CASGRLSSTDTQYF	TGTGCCAGCGGGCGGCTCAGTAGCACAGATACGCAGTATTTT
TRBV7-2	TRBJ2-4	NA	many	CASSPGTNKNIQYF	TGTGCCAGCAGCCCCGGGACGAACAAAAACATTCAGTACTTC
TRBV7-2	TRBJ1-1	NA	NA	CASSLVPMVSGAFF	TGTGCCAGCAGCTTAGTCCCGATGGTCTCCGGCGCTTTCTTT
TRBV7-9	TRBJ1-1	NA	many	CASSQRIGDEAFF	TGTGCCAGCAGCCAACGTATTGGCGATGAAGCTTTCTTT
TRBV29-1	TRBJ1-1	NA	many	CSVLLLGGTVTEAFF	TGCAGCGTATTATTATTAGGCGGGACGGTCACTGAAGCTTTCTTT
TRBV5-1	TRBJ1-1	TRBD1	NA	CASSFDRGKWTEAFF	TGCGCCAGCAGCTTCGACAGGGGGAAGTGGACTGAAGCTTTCTTT
TRBV6-1	TRBJ2-5	NA	NA	CASSQTSGGGRLEETQYF	TGTGCCAGCAGCCAAACTTCCGGTGGGGGCCGTTTAGAAGAGACCCAGTACTTC
TRBV19	TRBJ2-1	NA	few	CASNTRGWGSYNEQFF	TGTGCCAGCAATACAAGGGGTTGGGGTTCCTACAATGAGCAGTTCTTC
TRBV6-1	TRBJ2-3	NA	many	CASSGRRMLSTDTQYF	TGTGCCAGCAGCGGTCGACGAATGCTTAGCACAGATACGCAGTATTTT
TRBV20-1	TRBJ1-2	NA	many	CSARAGDGYTF	TGCAGTGCTAGAGCAGGGGATGGCTACACCTTC
TRBV4-1	TRBJ2-7	TRBD2	many	CASSQGASGTSYEQYF	TGCGCCAGCAGCCAAGGAGCTAGCGGGACCTCCTACGAGCAGTACTTC
TRBV12-3/TRBV12-4	TRBJ1-5	NA	many	CASSSRASLSNQPQHF	TGTGCCAGCAGTTCACGGGCCAGTTTAAGCAATCAGCCCCAGCATTTT
TRBV19	TRBJ1-1	TRBD1	many	CASSPHPGTGGVNTEAFF	TGTGCCAGTAGTCCACATCCCGGGACAGGGGGCGTGAACACTGAAGCTTTCTTT
TRBV12-3/TRBV12-4	TRBJ2-5	TRBD1	many	CASSLGDRGLETQYF	TGTGCCAGCAGTTTGGGGGACAGGGGGCTGGAGACCCAGTACTTC
TRBV20-1	TRBJ2-5	NA	many	CSAIKETQYF	TGCAGTGCTATCAAAGAGACCCAGTACTTC
TRBV7-9	TRBJ2-4	NA	NA	CASSFPGAKNIQYF	TGTGCCAGCAGCTTTCCGGGGGCCAAAAACATTCAGTACTTC